This is a list of T cell receptor beta chains from one sample in a study of blood T cell repertoires in COVID-19. The protocol was immunoSEQ multiplex PCR, while the TCRdb copy is restricted to in-frame clones and leaves out a portion. The table lists around 190,000 clones, around 83% of them singletons. The specimen sequenced was peripheral blood. Receptors were obtained from a human donor in a cohort sampled during active COVID-19. Both conserved end residues are part of each CDR3. D genes are given only for firm matches. Clone size is not always given. Where it is, it says once, few, many or a class for expanded clones.

TRBJ1-1 | TRBV29-1 | NA | TRBD1 | TGCAGCGTGGGGGGGACAGGGGCTATGGAAGCTTTCTTT | CSVGGTGAMEAFF
TRBJ2-7 | TRBV19 | NA | TRBD1 | TGTGCCAGTAGTACAGACAGGGGGAGGAACTACGAGCAGTACTTC | CASSTDRGRNYEQYF
TRBJ1-2 | TRBV18 | NA | NA | TGTGCCAGCTCACCACCGGTTCCAGGGGTCGGCTACACCTTC | CASSPPVPGVGYTF
TRBJ2-7 | TRBV28 | NA | NA | TGTGCCAGCAGTTTAGGGAGGGACAGGTCTGGCTACGAGCAGTACTTC | CASSLGRDRSGYEQYF
TRBJ1-2 | TRBV2 | NA | TRBD1 | TGTGCCAGCATAGTAGAGGGACAGCGTCTTGATGGCTACACCTTC | CASIVEGQRLDGYTF
TRBJ2-4 | TRBV19 | NA | TRBD1 | TGTGCCAGTAGCTTGACAGGGGGCGTCAAAAACATTCAGTACTTC | CASSLTGGVKNIQYF
TRBJ1-2 | TRBV29-1 | NA | TRBD1 | TGCAGCGCCCGCAGCCGGGACAGGGAGGTCCCCTTCAACTATGGCTACACCTTC | CSARSRDREVPFNYGYTF
TRBJ1-1 | TRBV28 | once | NA | TGTGCCAGCACACTCCCACCGTTAACTGAAGCTTTCTTT | CASTLPPLTEAFF
TRBJ1-5 | TRBV27 | once | TRBD1 | TGTGCCAGCAGTCCGACGACAGGGACGGATCAGCCCCAGCATTTT | CASSPTTGTDQPQHF
TRBJ1-4 | TRBV6-4 | NA | NA | TGTGCCAGCAGTCTCCGGGAAGGTGAAAAACTGTTTTTT | CASSLREGEKLFF
TRBJ2-3 | TRBV28 | NA | TRBD2 | TGTGCCAGCAGTTTATTGGGAGGGACTAGCGGGACTTACACAGATACGCAGTATTTT | CASSLLGGTSGTYTDTQYF
TRBJ2-5 | TRBV18 | NA | NA | TGTGCCAGCTCACCACCGACTACCTTAGAAACCCAGTACTTC | CASSPPTTLETQYF
TRBJ2-2 | TRBV28 | once | TRBD2 | TGTGCCGGCGGCCCAGCGGGAGTGAACACCGGGGAGCTGTTTTTT | CAGGPAGVNTGELFF
TRBJ2-3 | TRBV5-4 | NA | TRBD2 | TGTGCCAGCAGCTTGACCTCGAGCGGGAGGGCCTTAGATACGCAGTATTTT | CASSLTSSGRALDTQYF
TRBJ2-1 | TRBV25-1 | NA | TRBD2 | TGTGCCAGCAGTGGGGGACTAGCGGAGTACAATGAGCAGTTCTTC | CASSGGLAEYNEQFF
TRBJ2-2 | TRBV6-1 | NA | TRBD2 | TGTGCCAGCAGTGAACGGACTAGCGTTAACACCGGGGAGCTGTTTTTT | CASSERTSVNTGELFF
TRBJ2-3 | TRBV11-2 | NA | NA | TGTGCCAGCAGCTTATCGAAGCGGACGCAGTATTTT | CASSLSKRTQYF
TRBJ2-7 | TRBV5-8 | NA | NA | TGTGCCAGCAGCTCTGGGGGGTATTCCTACGAGCAGTACTTC | CASSSGGYSYEQYF
TRBJ1-1 | TRBV7-2 | NA | TRBD1 | TGTGCCAGCAGTTCCAGGACAGGGGGCAACACTGAAGCTTTCTTT | CASSSRTGGNTEAFF
TRBJ1-3 | TRBV2 | NA | NA | TGTGCCGCCCGACAGGCGTCTGGAAACACCATATATTTT | CAARQASGNTIYF
TRBJ2-3 | TRBV12-3/TRBV12-4 | NA | TRBD2 | TGTGCCAGCAGTCGGGGGACTAGCGGGGCTCAGTATTTT | CASSRGTSGAQYF
TRBJ1-3 | TRBV7-2 | NA | TRBD1 | TGTGCCAGCAGCCGGGACAGGGCCCCTGGAAACACCATATATTTT | CASSRDRAPGNTIYF
TRBJ2-3 | TRBV9 | few | TRBD2 | TGTGCCAGCAGCGTTTACGGGACTAGCACCGATACGCAGTATTTT | CASSVYGTSTDTQYF
TRBJ2-5 | TRBV7-7 | NA | NA | TGTGCTAGCAGCTTACGAGGGAGAGAGACCCAGTACTTC | CASSLRGRETQYF
TRBJ2-3 | TRBV5-1 | NA | NA | TGCGCCAGCAGCTCCCCGAGAGTCTCGACAGATACGCAGTATTTT | CASSSPRVSTDTQYF
TRBJ2-7 | TRBV11-2 | NA | NA | TGTGCCAGCAGCTTAAGTCAGTACGAGCAGTACTTC | CASSLSQYEQYF
TRBJ2-3 | TRBV9 | NA | NA | TGTGCCAGCAGCGTCTCCAAAGCTGGGAGAAGTAGCACAGATACGCAGTATTTT | CASSVSKAGRSSTDTQYF
TRBJ2-7 | TRBV10-2 | NA | TRBD2 | TGCGCCAGCAGTGATCCGGCGGGACTAGCGGTCTCCTACGAGCAGTACTTC | CASSDPAGLAVSYEQYF
TRBJ2-1 | TRBV5-6 | NA | NA | TGTGCCAGCAGCTCCGGGTCTATCTACAATGAGCAGTTCTTC | CASSSGSIYNEQFF
TRBJ2-5 | TRBV30 | NA | NA | TGTGCCTGGACCAGGGGACTACAAGAGACCCAGTACTTC | CAWTRGLQETQYF
TRBJ2-5 | TRBV5-1 | NA | TRBD1 | TGCGCCAGCAGCTTATATACAGGGGACGAGACCCAGTACTTC | CASSLYTGDETQYF
TRBJ2-7 | TRBV27 | NA | NA | TGTGCCAGCAGTTTATATCCAGACTCCTACGAGCAGTACTTC | CASSLYPDSYEQYF
TRBJ2-7 | TRBV29-1 | once | TRBD1 | TGCAGCGTGAACAGGGGGTCCTACGAGCAGTACTTC | CSVNRGSYEQYF
TRBJ2-2 | TRBV5-1 | NA | TRBD2 | TGCGCCAGCAGCCCCCTTAGCGGGAACGTGAACACCGGGGAGCTGTTTTTT | CASSPLSGNVNTGELFF
TRBJ2-2 | TRBV18 | NA | TRBD2 | TGTGCCAGCTCGGGACTAGCCGACACCGGGGAGCTGTTTTTT | CASSGLADTGELFF
TRBJ2-1 | TRBV4-1 | NA | NA | TGCGCCAGCAGCCAAGTCGATCTAGTTACTTACAATGAGCAGTTCTTC | CASSQVDLVTYNEQFF
TRBJ2-7 | TRBV27 | few | NA | TGTGCCAGCAGTCTGGCGGGCGCCTCCTCCTACGAGCAGTACTTC | CASSLAGASSYEQYF
TRBJ2-3 | TRBV15 | NA | TRBD2 | TGTGCCACCAGCAGGATCAATAGCGGGAGAGGAAGCACAGATACGCAGTATTTT | CATSRINSGRGSTDTQYF
TRBJ2-5 | TRBV23-1 | NA | NA | TGCGCCAGCAGTCAACTAGCGGAGACCCAGTACTTC | CASSQLAETQYF